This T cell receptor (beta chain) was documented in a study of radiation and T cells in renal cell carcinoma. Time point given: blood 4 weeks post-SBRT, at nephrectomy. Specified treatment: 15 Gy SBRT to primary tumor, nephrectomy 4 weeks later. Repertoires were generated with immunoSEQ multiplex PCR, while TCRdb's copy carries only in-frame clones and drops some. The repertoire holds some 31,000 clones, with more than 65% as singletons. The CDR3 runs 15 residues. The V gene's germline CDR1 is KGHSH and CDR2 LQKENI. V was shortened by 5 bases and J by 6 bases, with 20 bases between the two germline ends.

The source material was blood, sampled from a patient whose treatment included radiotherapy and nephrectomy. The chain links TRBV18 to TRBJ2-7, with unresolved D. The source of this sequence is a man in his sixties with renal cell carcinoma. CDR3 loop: CASSASLALLGEQYF. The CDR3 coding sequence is TGTGCCAGCTCAGCTAGTTTAGCCCTCTTAGGCGAGCAGTACTTC.